This T cell receptor (beta chain) originates from a study of cytomegalovirus exposure and HLA in healthy donors. This clone turned up a few times. The PCR made use of 60 Vbeta and 13 Jbeta primers. Assay: immunoSEQ multiplex PCR; the TCRdb copy retains only in-frame clones and omits some. Here the sample spans 95,000 to 150,000 clones, around 80% being singletons. This CDR3 is built from 18 residues. Germline CDR1 and CDR2: SGHRS and YFSETQ. The V and J ends lost 0 bases and 3 bases, in that order; junction bases with no gene match: 14. This clonotype was obtained from a man aged 45 to 65 in good health and CMV-seronegative. V is TRBV5-1 and J is TRBJ2-7, with 8 bases aligning to TRBD1. Sample: PBMCs. This CDR3 is CASSLVSPRTGPIYEQYF. The CDR3 nucleotides read TGCGCCAGCAGCTTGGTTTCACCACGGACAGGGCCTATCTACGAGCAGTACTTC.